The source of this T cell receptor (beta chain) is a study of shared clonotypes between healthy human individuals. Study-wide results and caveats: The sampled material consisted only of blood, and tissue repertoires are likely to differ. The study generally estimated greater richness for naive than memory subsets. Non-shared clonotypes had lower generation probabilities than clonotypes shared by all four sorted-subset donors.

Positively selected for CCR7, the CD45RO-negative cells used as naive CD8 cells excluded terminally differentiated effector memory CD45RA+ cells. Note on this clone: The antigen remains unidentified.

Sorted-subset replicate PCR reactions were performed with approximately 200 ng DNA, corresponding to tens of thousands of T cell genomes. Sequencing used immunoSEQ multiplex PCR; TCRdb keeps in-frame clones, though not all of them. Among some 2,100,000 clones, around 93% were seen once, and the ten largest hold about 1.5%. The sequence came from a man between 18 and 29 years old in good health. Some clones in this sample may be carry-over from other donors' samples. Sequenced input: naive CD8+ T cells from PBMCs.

CDR3 sequence (DNA): TGTGCCAGCAGCCTCCAAGGACAGCTCGGATATGGTGGCTACACCTTC. Amino acids: CASSLQGQLGYGGYTF. The chain joins TRBV7-9 to TRBJ1-2; D perhaps matches TRBD1 (6 bases). Per germline, CDR1 SEHNR and CDR2 FQNEAQ (reference sequence). V lost 5 bases to trimming and J lost 7 bases, with 23 bases between them. CDR3 size: 16 residues. Variable domain in full (rest from reference TRBV7-9 and TRBJ1-2): DTGVSQNPRHKITKRGQNVTFRCDPISEHNRLYWYRQTLGQGPEFLTYFQNEAQLEKSRLLSDRFSAERPKGSFSTLEIQRTEQGDSAMYLCASSLQGQLGYGGYTFGSGTRLTVV.